This is a list of T cell receptor beta chains from one sample in a study of shared clonotypes between healthy human individuals. Measured with immunoSEQ multiplex PCR; TCRdb has only the in-frame clones, and not every one. This table holds some 2,500,000 clones, approximately 94% found once. Sequenced material: naive CD4+ T cells from PBMCs. The origin of the receptors is a man aged 18 to 30 in good health. Some clones in this sample may be carry-over from other donors' samples. Each CDR3 is given with its conserved first and last residue. A D gene is named only where the DNA matches it firmly. The listing skips clone size in some rows; elsewhere it reads once, few, many or a size class.

. . TRBJ2-6 TRBV5-1 CASSLSGAGANVLTF TGCGCCAGCAGCTTGTCGGGGGCTGGGGCCAACGTCCTGACTTTC
. . TRBJ2-3 TRBV6-1 CASSLTMGDTQYF TGTGCCAGCAGTTTAACGATGGGGGATACGCAGTATTTT
. . TRBJ2-7 TRBV19 CASSIDPESRYEQYF TGTGCCAGTAGTATAGATCCCGAGTCAAGGTACGAGCAGTACTTC
. TRBD2 TRBJ2-1 TRBV19 CASSGTSGGDNEQFF TGTGCCAGTAGTGGGACTAGCGGGGGAGACAATGAGCAGTTCTTC
. TRBD1 TRBJ1-6 TRBV7-9 CASSGGTGRPPLHF TGTGCCAGCAGCGGCGGGACAGGGAGGCCACCCCTCCACTTT
. . TRBJ2-4 TRBV7-6 CASSSDSGLAKNIQYF TGTGCCAGCAGCTCCGACAGCGGTCTAGCCAAAAACATTCAGTACTTC
. TRBD1 TRBJ2-3 TRBV11-3 CASSLGAGTGAGDTQYF TGTGCCAGCAGCTTGGGGGCCGGGACAGGGGCAGGGGATACGCAGTATTTT
. TRBD1 TRBJ1-2 TRBV9 CASSATGGSYGYTF TGTGCCAGCAGCGCCACAGGGGGAAGTTATGGCTACACCTTC
few . TRBJ2-7 TRBV5-1 CASSFSSYEQYF TGCGCCAGCAGCTTTAGCTCCTACGAGCAGTACTTC
. TRBD1 TRBJ2-7 TRBV18 CASSGTGGVEQYF TGTGCCAGCTCCGGGACAGGGGGCGTCGAGCAGTACTTC
. . TRBJ2-7 TRBV7-9 CASSAGTAYEQYF TGTGCCAGCAGCGCGGGGACAGCCTACGAGCAGTACTTC
. TRBD1 TRBJ2-7 TRBV5-4 CASSAPARTGGYEQYF TGTGCCAGCAGCGCCCCAGCCCGGACAGGGGGCTACGAGCAGTACTTC
. . TRBJ2-7 TRBV5-6 CASSLEDPGSYEQYF TGTGCCAGCAGCTTGGAAGATCCAGGAAGCTACGAGCAGTACTTC
once . TRBJ2-7 TRBV4-1 CASSRTTVAGREQYF TGCGCCAGCAGCCGCACGACAGTCGCCGGTCGGGAGCAGTACTTC
. . TRBJ2-4 TRBV7-9 CASSLVGPKNIQYF TGTGCCAGCAGCTTGGTGGGGCCCAAAAACATTCAGTACTTC
. TRBD2 TRBJ2-7 TRBV15 CATSRGSSGTTYEQYF TGTGCCACCAGCAGAGGGTCTAGCGGAACTACCTACGAGCAGTACTTC
. . TRBJ2-1 TRBV2 CASSEEGSPSGEQFF TGTGCCAGCAGTGAAGAGGGGTCCCCATCAGGTGAGCAGTTCTTC
. . TRBJ2-7 TRBV11-3 CASSLDGDRYEQYF TGTGCCAGCAGCTTAGATGGGGACCGCTACGAGCAGTACTTC
. . TRBJ2-1 TRBV28 CASSSGGNEQFF TGTGCCAGCAGTTCAGGTGGCAATGAGCAGTTCTTC
once . TRBJ2-1 TRBV5-1 CASSLGQVSDNEQFF TGCGCCAGCAGCTTGGGACAGGTCAGCGACAATGAGCAGTTCTTC
. . TRBJ1-1 TRBV11-2 CASSPTGSTITEAFF TGTGCCAGCAGTCCGACTGGTTCCACCATAACTGAAGCTTTCTTT
. . TRBJ1-3 TRBV14 CASSQDRNRAGNTIYF TGTGCCAGCAGCCAAGATCGGAACAGGGCAGGAAACACCATATATTTT
. TRBD2 TRBJ2-7 TRBV30 CACVPRLAGGYEQYF TGTGCCTGTGTTCCGAGACTAGCGGGGGGCTACGAGCAGTACTTC
. . TRBJ1-1 TRBV7-9 CASSYDGNTEAFF TGTGCCAGCAGTTACGACGGGAACACTGAAGCTTTCTTT
. . TRBJ1-5 TRBV28 CASRSSGAYYQPQHF TGTGCCAGCAGGTCCTCCGGGGCATATTATCAGCCCCAGCATTTT
. . TRBJ2-7 TRBV4-1 CASSQDINRVYEQYF TGCGCCAGCAGCCAAGATATCAACAGGGTCTACGAGCAGTACTTC
once . TRBJ2-3 TRBV7-3 CASSSQTGDTDTQYF TGTGCCAGCAGCTCCCAAACGGGGGACACAGATACGCAGTATTTT
once . TRBJ2-1 TRBV27 CASSISVGEQFF TGTGCCAGCAGTATAAGCGTGGGTGAGCAGTTCTTC
. . TRBJ2-6 TRBV6-5 CASSQASGANVLTF TGTGCCAGCAGTCAGGCCTCTGGGGCCAACGTCCTGACTTTC
once TRBD2 TRBJ2-1 TRBV4-1 CASSQDSSGRIEQFF TGCGCCAGCAGCCAAGATTCTAGCGGGAGGATTGAGCAGTTCTTC
once . TRBJ2-3 TRBV7-9 CASSLALPSRDTQYF TGTGCCAGCAGCTTAGCGCTTCCTAGTCGAGATACGCAGTATTTT